This T cell receptor (beta chain) appears in the sequencing data of a study of cytomegalovirus exposure and HLA in healthy donors. Looking at the study overall: Unique TCRs from HLA-typed donors, around 79 million of them, were held in an early data release. Regarding the study as a whole: Later work found most CMV-associated TCR beta chains apparently HLA-restricted.

The PCR had 60 Vbeta and 13 Jbeta primers. In the authors' methods: Some 80 million unique TCR beta chains, about 12 million shared, were counted in a later analysis. The repertoire was sequenced with immunoSEQ multiplex PCR; TCRdb's copy has only in-frame clones and lacks some. V and J calls and clone size follow that table, whereas D and trimming were derived from the DNA. The table records 85,000 to 100,000 clones, 85% to 90% of them present only once. With regard to this clone: Its specificity is unknown.

The receptor's source is a man younger than 35 in good health and CMV-seronegative. The specimen sequenced was PBMCs.

CDR3 nucleotides: TGTGCCACTACGGGACAGGACTTCACTGAAGCTTTCTTT. Its translation is CATTGQDFTEAFF. The chain recombines TRBV6-1 with TRBJ1-1, with 8 bases lining up with TRBD1. The CDR3 contains 13 residues. CDR1 MNHNS and CDR2 SASEGT come from the germline V gene. The V gene end was trimmed by 10 bases and the J gene end by 4 bases; junction bases not matched to a gene: 8.